This T cell receptor beta chain was sequenced during a study of beta chain features in type 1 diabetes. Study-level results: In all four CD4+ subsets, TCRB CDR3 length was significantly, moderately reduced in type 1 diabetes.

Every bit of the isolated RNA underwent reverse transcription, so sequencing read expressed TCRB transcripts. The table came from immunoSEQ multiplex PCR; TCRdb's copy has only in-frame clones and leaves some out. The sample shows approximately 140,000 clones, roughly 50% of them seen only once. Every sorted population was more than 98% pure. With respect to this clone: Its target is not known.

The source of this sequence is a man between 18 and 35 years old in good health. Sequencing input: Tregs from blood.

CDR3 bases: TGTGCCAGCAGCTTCGGCGGGGGTGGTGAGGTGCAGTTCTTC. Its protein product is CASSFGGGGEVQFF. V usage is TRBV7-3 and J usage is TRBJ2-1, with TRBD2 identical over 7 bases. Trimming at V came to 3 bases and at J to 12 bases, leaving 11 bases not matched to a gene. Germline values: CDR1 SGHTA, CDR2 FQGTGA. The CDR3 loop spans 14 amino acids.